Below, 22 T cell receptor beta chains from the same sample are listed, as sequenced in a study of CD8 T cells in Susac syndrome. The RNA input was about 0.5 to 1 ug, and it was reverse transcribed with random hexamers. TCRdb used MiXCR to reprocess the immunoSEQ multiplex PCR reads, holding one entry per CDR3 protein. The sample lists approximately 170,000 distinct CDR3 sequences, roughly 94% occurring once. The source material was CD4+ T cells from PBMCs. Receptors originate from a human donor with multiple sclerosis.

CDR3 amino acids: CASSRTSLPNTGELFF. CDR3 coding DNA: TGTGCCAGCAGTAGGACATCTCTACCGAACACCGGGGAGCTGTTTTTT. The chain couples TRBV2 to TRBJ2-2; D is possibly TRBD1 (5 bases). This CDR3 is 16 amino acids long. Trimming took 5 bases from V and 0 from J, leaving 13 bases between them. Germline V gene data show CDR1 as SNHLY and CDR2 as FYNNEI.

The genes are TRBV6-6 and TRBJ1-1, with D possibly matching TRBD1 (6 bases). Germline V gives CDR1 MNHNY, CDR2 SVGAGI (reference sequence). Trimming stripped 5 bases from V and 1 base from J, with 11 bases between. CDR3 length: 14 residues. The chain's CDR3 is CASSVLDRNTEAFF. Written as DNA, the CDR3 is TGTGCCAGCAGTGTTTTGGACAGGAACACTGAAGCTTTCTTT.

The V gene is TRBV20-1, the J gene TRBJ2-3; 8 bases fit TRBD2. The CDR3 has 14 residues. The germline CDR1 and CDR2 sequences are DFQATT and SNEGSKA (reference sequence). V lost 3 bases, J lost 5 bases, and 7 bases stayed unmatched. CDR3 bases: TGCAGTGCTAGGGCGAGCGGGAGTGGAGATACGCAGTATTTT. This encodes CSARASGSGDTQYF.

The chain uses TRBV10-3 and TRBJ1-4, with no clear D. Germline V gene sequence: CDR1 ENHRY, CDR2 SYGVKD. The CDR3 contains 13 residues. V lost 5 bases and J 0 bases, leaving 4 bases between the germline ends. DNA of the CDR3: TGTGCCATCAGTACAGCAACTAATGAAAAACTGTTTTTT. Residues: CAISTATNEKLFF.

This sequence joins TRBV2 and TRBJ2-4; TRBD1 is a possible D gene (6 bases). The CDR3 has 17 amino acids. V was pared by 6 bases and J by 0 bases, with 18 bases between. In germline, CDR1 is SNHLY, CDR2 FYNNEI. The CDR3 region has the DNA TGTGCCAGCAGCTACCAAGGACAGTCTCTAGCCAAAAACATTCAGTACTTC. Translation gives CASSYQGQSLAKNIQYF.

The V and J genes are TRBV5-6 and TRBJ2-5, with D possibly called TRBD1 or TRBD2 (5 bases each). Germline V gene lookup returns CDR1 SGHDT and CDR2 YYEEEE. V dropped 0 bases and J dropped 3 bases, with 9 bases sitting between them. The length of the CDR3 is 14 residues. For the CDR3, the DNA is TGTGCCAGCAGCTTGGCGGGGCCGAAAGAGACCCAGTACTTC. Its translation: CASSLAGPKETQYF.

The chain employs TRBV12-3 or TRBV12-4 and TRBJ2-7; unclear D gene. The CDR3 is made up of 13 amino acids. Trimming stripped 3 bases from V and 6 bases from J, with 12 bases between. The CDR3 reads CASSFQSRSEQYF. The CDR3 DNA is TGTGCCAGCAGTTTCCAGTCGCGGAGCGAGCAGTACTTC.

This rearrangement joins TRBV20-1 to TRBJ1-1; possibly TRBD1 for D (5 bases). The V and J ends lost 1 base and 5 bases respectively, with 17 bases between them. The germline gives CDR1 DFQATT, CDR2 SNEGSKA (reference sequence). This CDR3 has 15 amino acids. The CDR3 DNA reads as TGCAGTGCTAGAGGCCGGTTGGGGGGTCGGACTGAAGCTTTCTTT. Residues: CSARGRLGGRTEAFF.

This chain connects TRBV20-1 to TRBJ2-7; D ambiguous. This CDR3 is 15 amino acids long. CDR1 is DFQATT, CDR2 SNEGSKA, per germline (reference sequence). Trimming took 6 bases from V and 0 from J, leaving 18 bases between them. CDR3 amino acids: CSAPIPGQSSYEQYF. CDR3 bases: TGCAGTGCCCCCATCCCGGGCCAAAGCTCCTACGAGCAGTACTTC.

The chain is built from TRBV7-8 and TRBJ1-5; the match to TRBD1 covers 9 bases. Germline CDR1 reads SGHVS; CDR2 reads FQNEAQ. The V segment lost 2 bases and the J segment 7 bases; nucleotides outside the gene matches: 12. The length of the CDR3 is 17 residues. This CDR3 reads CASSLNSGQGWGQPQHF. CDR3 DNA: TGTGCCAGCAGCTTAAACTCGGGACAGGGTTGGGGGCAGCCCCAGCATTTT.

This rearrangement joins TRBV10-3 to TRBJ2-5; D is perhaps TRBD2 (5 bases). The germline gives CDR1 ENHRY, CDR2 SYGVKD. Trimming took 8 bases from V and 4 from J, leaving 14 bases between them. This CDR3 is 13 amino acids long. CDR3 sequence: CAILRGMGETQYF. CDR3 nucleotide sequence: TGTGCCATCCTTCGAGGGATGGGAGAGACCCAGTACTTC.

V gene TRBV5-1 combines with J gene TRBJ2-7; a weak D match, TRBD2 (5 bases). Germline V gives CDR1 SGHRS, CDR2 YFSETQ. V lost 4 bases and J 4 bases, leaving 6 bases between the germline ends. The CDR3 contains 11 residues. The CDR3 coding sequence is TGCGCCAGCAGCGAGCGGTACGAGCAGTACTTC. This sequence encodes CASSERYEQYF.

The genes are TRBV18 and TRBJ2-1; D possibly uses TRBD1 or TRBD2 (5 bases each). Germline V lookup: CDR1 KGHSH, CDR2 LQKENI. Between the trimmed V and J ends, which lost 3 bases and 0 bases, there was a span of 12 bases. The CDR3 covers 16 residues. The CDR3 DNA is TGTGCCAGCTCACCGAGGGGTCAGAGCTCCTACAATGAGCAGTTCTTC. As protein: CASSPRGQSSYNEQFF. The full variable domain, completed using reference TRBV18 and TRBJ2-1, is NAGVMQNPRHLVRRRGQEARLRCSPMKGHSHVYWYRQLPEEGLKFMVYLQKENIIDESGMPKERFSAEFPKEGPSILRIQQVVRGDSAAYFCASSPRGQSSYNEQFFGPGTRLTVL.

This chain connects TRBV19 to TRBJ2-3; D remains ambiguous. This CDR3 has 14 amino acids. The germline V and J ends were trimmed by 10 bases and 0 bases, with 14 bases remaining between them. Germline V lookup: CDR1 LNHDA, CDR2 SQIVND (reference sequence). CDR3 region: CATARKSSTDTQYF. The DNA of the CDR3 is TGTGCCACCGCCAGGAAGTCTAGCACAGATACGCAGTATTTT.

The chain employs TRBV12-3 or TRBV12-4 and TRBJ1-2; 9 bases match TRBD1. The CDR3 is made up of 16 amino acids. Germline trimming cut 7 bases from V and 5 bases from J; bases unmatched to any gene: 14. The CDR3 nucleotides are TGTGCCAGCACAAGGGACAGGGAGTTCCTCAGATATGGCTACACCTTC. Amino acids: CASTRDREFLRYGYTF.

The CDR3 is CASSSTLGGNYGYTF. The CDR3 region has the DNA TGTGCCAGCAGCTCGACGTTGGGGGGTAACTATGGCTACACCTTC. The rearrangement joins TRBV9 to TRBJ1-2; weak D call: TRBD1 (5 bases). Germline-derived CDR1 and CDR2 are SGDLS and YYNGEE. This CDR3 spans 15 amino acids. V shed 4 bases and J shed 1 base, with 14 bases lying between them.

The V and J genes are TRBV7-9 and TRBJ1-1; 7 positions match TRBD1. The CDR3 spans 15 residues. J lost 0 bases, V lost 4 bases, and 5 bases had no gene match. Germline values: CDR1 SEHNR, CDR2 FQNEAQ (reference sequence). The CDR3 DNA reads TGTGCCAGCAGCTGGGGACAGATCATGAACACTGAAGCTTTCTTT. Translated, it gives CASSWGQIMNTEAFF.

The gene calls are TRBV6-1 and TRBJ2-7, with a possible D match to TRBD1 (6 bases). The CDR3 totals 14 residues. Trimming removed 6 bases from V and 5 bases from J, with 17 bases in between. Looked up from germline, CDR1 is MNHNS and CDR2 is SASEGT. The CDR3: CASRTGQPVNEQYF. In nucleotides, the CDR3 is TGTGCCAGCAGGACGGGACAACCAGTAAACGAGCAGTACTTC.

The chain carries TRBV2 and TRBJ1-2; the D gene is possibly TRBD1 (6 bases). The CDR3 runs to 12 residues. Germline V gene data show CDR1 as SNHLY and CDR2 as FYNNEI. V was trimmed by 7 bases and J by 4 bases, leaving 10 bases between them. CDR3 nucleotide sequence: TGTGCCAGCATGGCAGGGGTCTATGGCTACACCTTC. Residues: CASMAGVYGYTF.

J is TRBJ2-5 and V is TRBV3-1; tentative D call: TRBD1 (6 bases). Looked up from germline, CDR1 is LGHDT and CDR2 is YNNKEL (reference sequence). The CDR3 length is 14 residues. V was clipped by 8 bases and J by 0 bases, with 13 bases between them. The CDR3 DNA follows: TGTGCCAGCTGCCTCCGGGACAACCAAGAGACCCAGTACTTC. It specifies CASCLRDNQETQYF.

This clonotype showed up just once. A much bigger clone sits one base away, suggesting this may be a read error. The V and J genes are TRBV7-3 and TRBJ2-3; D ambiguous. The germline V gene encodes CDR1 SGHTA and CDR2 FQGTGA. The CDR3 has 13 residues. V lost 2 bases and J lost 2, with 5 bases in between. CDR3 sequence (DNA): TGTGCCAGCAGCTTAGCGGCCACAGATACGCAGTATTTT. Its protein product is CASSLAATDTQYF.

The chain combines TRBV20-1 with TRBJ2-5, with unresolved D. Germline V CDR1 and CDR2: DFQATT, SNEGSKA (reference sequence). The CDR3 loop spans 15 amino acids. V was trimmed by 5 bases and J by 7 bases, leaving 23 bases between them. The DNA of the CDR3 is TGCAGTGCTCCCGGTCGGCAGGCGCGAGTGGGGACCCAGTACTTC. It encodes CSAPGRQARVGTQYF.